A single sample gave rise to the 16 T cell receptor beta chains below, sequenced in a study of T cell responses to AZD1222 COVID-19 vaccine. Generated by immunoSEQ multiplex PCR, the TCRdb table keeps only in-frame clones and is missing some. The data hold about 180,000 clones, with roughly nine tenths observed a single time. The sequenced sample was peripheral blood, obtained on day 0 of AZD1222 vaccination. The receptors come from an adult in good health.

This clone appeared a single time. This chain uses TRBV6-5 with TRBJ1-6, with TRBD1 as a possible D gene (5 bases). Trimming stripped 5 bases from V and 7 bases from J, with 12 bases between. CDR1 and CDR2 (germline): MNHEY, SVGAGI. CDR3 length: 14 residues. CDR3 sequence reads: CASSRGLENSPLHF. Here the CDR3 DNA reads TGTGCCAGCAGTAGGGGCCTTGAAAATTCACCCCTCCACTTT.

About this clone itself: This sample also contains other DNA sequences that code for the same CDR3. V usage is TRBV6-5 and J usage is TRBJ1-1; D is possibly TRBD1 (5 bases). This CDR3 comprises 16 residues. The V gene's germline CDR1 is MNHEY and CDR2 SVGAGI. V lost 0 bases and J lost 5, with 16 bases in between. The CDR3 region has the DNA TGTGCCAGCAGTTACTCTCCGGGCCAGGGTAATACTGAAGCTTTCTTT. Protein sequence: CASSYSPGQGNTEAFF.

The CDR3 loop reads CASVPTSGRAWNEQFF. Here the CDR3 DNA reads TGTGCCAGCGTTCCCACTAGCGGGAGGGCCTGGAATGAGCAGTTCTTC. The chain joins TRBV18 to TRBJ2-1; 13 positions agree with TRBD2. The J segment lost 7 bases and the V segment lost 8 bases, leaving 11 bases of the junction unmatched. The CDR3 contains 16 residues. Per the germline V gene, CDR1 is KGHSH and CDR2 is LQKENI.

The chain uses TRBV5-1 and TRBJ2-5; 9 nucleotides align to TRBD2. V trimming: 4 bases; J trimming: 1 base; junction bases outside the gene matches: 5. This CDR3 is 15 amino acids long. Germline assignment: CDR1 SGHRS and CDR2 YFSETQ. CDR3 amino acids: CASSPGTSSQETQYF. The CDR3 nucleotides read TGCGCCAGCAGCCCCGGGACTAGCAGCCAAGAGACCCAGTACTTC. Full variable domain (missing parts from reference TRBV5-1 and TRBJ2-5): KAGVTQTPRYLIKTRGQQVTLSCSPISGHRSVSWYQQTPGQGLQFLFEYFSETQRNKGNFPGRFSGRQFSNSRSEMNVSTLELGDSALYLCASSPGTSSQETQYFGPGTRLLVL.

The chain employs TRBV12-3 or TRBV12-4 and TRBJ1-2; possibly TRBD1 for D (5 bases). The CDR3 spans 13 residues. The V end was cut by 3 bases, the J end by 2 bases, with 7 bases between. DNA for the CDR3: TGTGCCAGCAGTTTTCAGGGCAACTATGGCTACACCTTC. It codes for CASSFQGNYGYTF.

V gene TRBV11-2 combines with J gene TRBJ2-5; 13 nucleotides match TRBD2. There are 19 residues in the CDR3. V trimming: 4 bases; J trimming: 0 bases; junction bases outside the gene matches: 11. Germline assignment: CDR1 SGHAT and CDR2 FQNNGV. The CDR3 region is CASSSRLAGGLGHQETQYF. In nucleotides, the CDR3 is TGTGCCAGCAGCTCACGACTAGCGGGAGGACTGGGGCACCAAGAGACCCAGTACTTC.

The rearrangement links TRBV6-1 to TRBJ1-5; no definite D call. The CDR3 length is 13 residues. The germline V gene has CDR1 MNHNS and CDR2 SASEGT. The V gene lost 3 bases and the J gene lost 2 bases, with 5 bases spanning the gap. The CDR3 here is CASSEGGNQPQHF. CDR3 DNA: TGTGCCAGCAGTGAGGGTGGCAATCAGCCCCAGCATTTT.

This clone came up once. The rearrangement uses TRBV6-1 and TRBJ2-7; D call uncertain. The CDR3 extends over 11 amino acids. CDR1 is MNHNS and CDR2 is SASEGT in the germline V gene. V dropped 2 bases and J dropped 4 bases, with 3 bases sitting between them. CDR3 sequence: CASSETYEQYF. CDR3 coding DNA: TGTGCCAGCAGTGAAACATACGAGCAGTACTTC.

V and J are TRBV30 and TRBJ2-2, with 8 bases matching TRBD2. CDR3 length: 16 residues. The V segment lost 2 bases and the J segment 6 bases; nucleotides outside the gene matches: 11. The germline CDR1 and CDR2 sequences are GTSNPN and SVGIG (reference sequence). The DNA of the CDR3 is TGTGCCTGGAGTTTCGGAGCGGGAGTTATCCCCGGGGAGCTGTTTTTT. It yields the protein CAWSFGAGVIPGELFF.

The CDR3 DNA follows: TGTGCCAGCAGCGTAGGGGACAGGGCTAACTATGGCTACACCTTC. Translating gives CASSVGDRANYGYTF. The chain employs TRBV9 and TRBJ1-2; 9 bases fit TRBD1. Trimming took 0 bases from V and 0 from J; bases not matched to a gene: 0. The V gene's germline CDR1 is SGDLS and CDR2 YYNGEE. The CDR3 contains 15 residues.

The J gene is TRBJ2-7, the V gene TRBV6-1; TRBD1 matches 7 bases. The CDR3 is made up of 16 amino acids. Germline CDR1 and CDR2: MNHNS and SASEGT. Unmatched junction bases numbered 7, after V lost 2 bases and J lost 0 bases. The CDR3 loop is CASSEYKGTVSYEQYF. CDR3 coding DNA: TGTGCCAGCAGTGAATATAAGGGGACAGTCTCCTACGAGCAGTACTTC.

The chain joins TRBV7-2 to TRBJ1-5; tentatively, D is TRBD1 (5 bases). V shed 2 bases and J shed 1 base, with 21 bases lying between them. There are 19 residues in the CDR3. Germline values: CDR1 SGHTA, CDR2 FQGNSA. The CDR3 DNA sequence: TGTGCCAGCAGCTTAAAGGGACCGCGCCTTCTAGACAGCAATCAGCCCCAGCATTTT. Protein product: CASSLKGPRLLDSNQPQHF.

The V and J genes are TRBV28 and TRBJ2-3; TRBD2 agrees at 12 bases. This CDR3 has 18 amino acids. Germline-derived CDR1 and CDR2 are MDHEN and SYDVKM. V gave up 6 bases and J gave up 2 bases; unmatched junction bases: 12. CDR3 DNA sequence: TGTGCCAGCAGCTCCGCTCCGGGACTAGCGGGCCTCACAGATACGCAGTATTTT. This translates into CASSSAPGLAGLTDTQYF.

This clone was detected only once. The CDR3 bases are TGTGCCAGCTCACCCAACCTAAGGGGCACTGAAGCTTTCTTT. Translating gives CASSPNLRGTEAFF. The rearrangement links TRBV18 to TRBJ1-1, with D tentatively TRBD1 (5 bases). The CDR3 extends over 14 amino acids. CDR1 and CDR2 (germline): KGHSH, LQKENI. V lost 3 bases and J lost 4, with 12 bases in between.

The chain couples TRBV3-1 (or the pseudogene TRBV3-2) to TRBJ2-7; D is uncertain. V was pared by 2 bases and J by 10 bases, with 12 bases between. The germline V gene has CDR1 LGHDT and CDR2 YNNKEL (reference sequence). The CDR3 contains 12 residues. CDR3 DNA: TGTGCCAGCAGCCAAAAGCACACCGACCAGTACTTC. This codes for CASSQKHTDQYF.

This clone was recorded a few times. J is TRBJ1-2 and V is TRBV28; D ambiguous. CDR1 MDHEN and CDR2 SYDVKM come from the germline V gene. Trimming shortened V by 7 bases and J by 9 bases, and 18 bases separated the two germline ends. The length of the CDR3 is 13 residues. CDR3 loop: CASIIDNGNSYTF. As DNA, the CDR3 is TGTGCCAGCATCATAGATAACGGGAATAGCTACACCTTC.